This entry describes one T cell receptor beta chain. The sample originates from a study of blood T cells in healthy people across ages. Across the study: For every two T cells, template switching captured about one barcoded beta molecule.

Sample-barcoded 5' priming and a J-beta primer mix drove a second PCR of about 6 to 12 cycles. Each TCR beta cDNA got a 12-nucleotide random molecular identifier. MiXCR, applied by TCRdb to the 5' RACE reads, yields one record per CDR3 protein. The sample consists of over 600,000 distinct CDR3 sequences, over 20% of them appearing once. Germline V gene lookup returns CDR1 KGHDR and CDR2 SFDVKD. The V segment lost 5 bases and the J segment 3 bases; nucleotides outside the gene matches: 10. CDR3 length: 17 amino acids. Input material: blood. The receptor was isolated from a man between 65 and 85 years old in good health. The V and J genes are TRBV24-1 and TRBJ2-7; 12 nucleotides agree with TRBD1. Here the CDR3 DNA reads TGTGCCACCAGTGTTCCCACCGGGACAGGGGGCAACTACGAGCAGTACTTC. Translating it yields CATSVPTGTGGNYEQYF.